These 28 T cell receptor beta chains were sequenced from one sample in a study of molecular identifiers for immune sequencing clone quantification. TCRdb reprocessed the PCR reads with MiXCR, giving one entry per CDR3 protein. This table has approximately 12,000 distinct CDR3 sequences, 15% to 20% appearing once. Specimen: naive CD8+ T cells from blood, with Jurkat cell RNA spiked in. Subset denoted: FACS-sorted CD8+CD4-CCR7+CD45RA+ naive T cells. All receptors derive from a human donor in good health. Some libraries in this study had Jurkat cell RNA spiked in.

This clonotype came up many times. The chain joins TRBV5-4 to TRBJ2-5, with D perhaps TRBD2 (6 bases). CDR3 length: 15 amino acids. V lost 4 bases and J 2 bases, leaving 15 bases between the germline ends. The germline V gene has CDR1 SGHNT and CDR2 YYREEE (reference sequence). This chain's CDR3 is CASSHSGGGQETQYF. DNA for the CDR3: TGTGCCAGCAGCCATAGCGGAGGAGGACAAGAGACCCAGTACTTC.

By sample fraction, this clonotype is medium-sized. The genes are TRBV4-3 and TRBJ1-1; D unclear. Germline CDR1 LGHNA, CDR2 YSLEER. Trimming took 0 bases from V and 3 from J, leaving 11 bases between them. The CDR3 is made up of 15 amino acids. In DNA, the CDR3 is TGCGCCAGCAGCCAAGACGCGGGGTTGGACACTGAAGCTTTCTTT. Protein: CASSQDAGLDTEAFF.

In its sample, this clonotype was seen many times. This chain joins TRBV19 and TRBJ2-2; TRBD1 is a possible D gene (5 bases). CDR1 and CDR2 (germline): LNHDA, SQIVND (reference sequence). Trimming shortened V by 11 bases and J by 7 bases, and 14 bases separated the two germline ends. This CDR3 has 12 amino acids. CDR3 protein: CALKQANGELFF. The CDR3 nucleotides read TGTGCCCTTAAACAGGCAAACGGGGAGCTGTTTTTT. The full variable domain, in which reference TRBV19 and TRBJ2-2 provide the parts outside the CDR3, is DGGITQSPKYLFRKEGQNVTLSCEQNLNHDAMYWYRQDPGQGLRLIYYSQIVNDFQKGDIAEGYSVSREKKESFPLTVTSAQKNPTAFYLCALKQANGELFFGEGSRLTVL.

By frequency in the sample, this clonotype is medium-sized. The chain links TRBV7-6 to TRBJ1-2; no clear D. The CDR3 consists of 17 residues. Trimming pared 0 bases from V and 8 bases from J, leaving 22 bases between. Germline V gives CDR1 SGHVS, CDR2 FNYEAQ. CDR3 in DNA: TGTGCCAGCAGCTTAGCGAATGGACTCCCGGACCGTTTGGGCTACACCTTC. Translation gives CASSLANGLPDRLGYTF.

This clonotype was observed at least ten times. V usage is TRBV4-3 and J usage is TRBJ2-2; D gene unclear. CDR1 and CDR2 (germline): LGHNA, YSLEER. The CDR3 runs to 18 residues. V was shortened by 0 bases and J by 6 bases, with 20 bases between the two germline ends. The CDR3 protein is CASSQDRSHRIDSGELFF. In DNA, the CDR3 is TGCGCCAGCAGCCAAGATAGAAGCCACCGGATCGACTCCGGGGAGCTGTTTTTT.

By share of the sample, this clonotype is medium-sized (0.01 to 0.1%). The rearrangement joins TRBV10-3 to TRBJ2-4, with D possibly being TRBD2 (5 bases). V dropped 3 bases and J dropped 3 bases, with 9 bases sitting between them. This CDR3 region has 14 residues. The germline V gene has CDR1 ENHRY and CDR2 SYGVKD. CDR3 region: CAISEEGVKNIQYF. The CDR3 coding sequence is TGTGCCATCAGTGAAGAGGGTGTCAAAAACATTCAGTACTTC.

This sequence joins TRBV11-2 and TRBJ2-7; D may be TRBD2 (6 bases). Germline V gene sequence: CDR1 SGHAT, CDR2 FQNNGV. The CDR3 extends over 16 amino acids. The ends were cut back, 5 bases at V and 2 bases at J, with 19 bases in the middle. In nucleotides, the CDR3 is TGTGCCAGCAGCCCCCCCGTCGGGGGACTCCCCTACGAGCAGTACTTC. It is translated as CASSPPVGGLPYEQYF.

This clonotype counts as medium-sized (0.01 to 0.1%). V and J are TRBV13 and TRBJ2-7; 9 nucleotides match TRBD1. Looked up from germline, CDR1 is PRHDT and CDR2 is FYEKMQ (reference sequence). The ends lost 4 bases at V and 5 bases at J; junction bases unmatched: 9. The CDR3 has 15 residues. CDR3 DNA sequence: TGTGCCAGCAGCTCGCCGGGACAGGGTGACAACGAGCAGTACTTC. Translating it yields CASSSPGQGDNEQYF.

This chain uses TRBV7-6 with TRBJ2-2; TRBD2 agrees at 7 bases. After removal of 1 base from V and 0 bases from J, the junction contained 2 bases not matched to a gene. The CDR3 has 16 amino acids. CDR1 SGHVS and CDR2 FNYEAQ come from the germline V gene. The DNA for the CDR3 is TGTGCCAGCAGCTTAGAAGCGGGGCCGAACACCGGGGAGCTGTTTTTT. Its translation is CASSLEAGPNTGELFF.

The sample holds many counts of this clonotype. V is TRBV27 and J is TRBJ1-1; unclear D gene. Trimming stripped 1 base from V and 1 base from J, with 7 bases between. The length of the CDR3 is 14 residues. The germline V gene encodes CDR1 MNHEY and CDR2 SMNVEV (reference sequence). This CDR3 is CASSLYEGNTEAFF. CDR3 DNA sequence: TGTGCCAGCAGTTTATACGAGGGGAACACTGAAGCTTTCTTT.

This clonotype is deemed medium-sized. The CDR3 DNA reads TGTGCCAGTAGTATAAGATTCGCATCCTACGAGCAGTACTTC. Amino acid sequence: CASSIRFASYEQYF. The chain carries TRBV19 and TRBJ2-7; D is uncertain. V lost 2 bases and J lost 1, with 9 bases in between. The CDR3 sequence is 14 residues long. Germline V gene lookup returns CDR1 LNHDA and CDR2 SQIVND (reference sequence).

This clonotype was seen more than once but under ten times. The CDR3 DNA is TGTGCCAGCAGTAAGTGGCGGGAGGGCCCCTACGAGCAGTACTTC. Amino acids: CASSKWREGPYEQYF. The chain joins TRBV7-2 to TRBJ2-7, with 9 bases that match TRBD2. CDR1 and CDR2 from the germline V gene are SGHTA and FQGNSA. The ends lost 6 bases at V and 2 bases at J; junction bases unmatched: 8. The CDR3 has 15 amino acids. The full variable domain, rest sourced from reference TRBV7-2 and TRBJ2-7, is GAGVSQSPSNKVTEKGKDVELRCDPISGHTALYWYRQSLGQGLEFLIYFQGNSAPDKSGLPSDRFSAERTGGSVSTLTIQRTQQEDSAVYLCASSKWREGPYEQYFGPGTRLTVT.

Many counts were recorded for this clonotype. CDR3 DNA: TGTGCCAGCAGCATGACTAGCGGACACTCCTACGAGCAGTACTTC. It yields the protein CASSMTSGHSYEQYF. The V gene is TRBV2, the J gene TRBJ2-7, with 9 nucleotides matching TRBD2. The CDR3 is made up of 15 amino acids. CDR1 is SNHLY and CDR2 is FYNNEI in the germline V gene. With V trimmed by 6 bases and J by 0 bases, 6 bases remained unmatched. The whole variable domain, filled in from reference TRBV2 and TRBJ2-7, reads EPEVTQTPSHQVTQMGQEVILRCVPISNHLYFYWYRQILGQKVEFLVSFYNNEISEKSEIFDDQFSVERPDGSNFTLKIRSTKLEDSAMYFCASSMTSGHSYEQYFGPGTRLTVT.

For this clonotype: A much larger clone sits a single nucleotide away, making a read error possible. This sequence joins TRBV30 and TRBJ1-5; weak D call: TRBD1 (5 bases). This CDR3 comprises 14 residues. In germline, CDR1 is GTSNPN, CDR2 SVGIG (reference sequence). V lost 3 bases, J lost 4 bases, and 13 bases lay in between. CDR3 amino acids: CAWSRGIGNQPQHF. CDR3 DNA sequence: TGTGCCTGGAGCCGGGGGATTGGTAATCAGCCCCAGCATTTT.

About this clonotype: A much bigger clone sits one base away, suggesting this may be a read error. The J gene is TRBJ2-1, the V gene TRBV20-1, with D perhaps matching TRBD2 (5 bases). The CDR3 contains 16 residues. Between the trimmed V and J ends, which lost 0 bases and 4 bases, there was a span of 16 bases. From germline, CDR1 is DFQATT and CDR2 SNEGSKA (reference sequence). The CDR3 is CSARDLGGSLYNEQFF. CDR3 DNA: TGCAGTGCTAGAGATCTAGGTGGGAGTTTATACAATGAGCAGTTCTTC.

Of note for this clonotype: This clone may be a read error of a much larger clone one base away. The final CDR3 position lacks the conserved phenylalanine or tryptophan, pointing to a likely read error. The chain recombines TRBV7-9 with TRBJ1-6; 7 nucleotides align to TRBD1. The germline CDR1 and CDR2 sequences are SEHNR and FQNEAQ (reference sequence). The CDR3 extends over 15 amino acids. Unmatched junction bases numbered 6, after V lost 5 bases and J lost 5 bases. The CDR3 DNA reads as TGTGCCAGCAGCCCGAACAGGGGAGATAATTCACCCCTCCACTTG. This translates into CASSPNRGDNSPLHL.

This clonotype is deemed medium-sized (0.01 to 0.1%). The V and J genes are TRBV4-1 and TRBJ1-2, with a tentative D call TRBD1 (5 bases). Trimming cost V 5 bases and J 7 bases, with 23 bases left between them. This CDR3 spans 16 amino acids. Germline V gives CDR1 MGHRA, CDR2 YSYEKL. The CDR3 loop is CASSGGTGPSFFGYTF. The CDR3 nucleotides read TGCGCCAGCAGCGGGGGAACAGGCCCTAGTTTTTTTGGCTACACCTTC.

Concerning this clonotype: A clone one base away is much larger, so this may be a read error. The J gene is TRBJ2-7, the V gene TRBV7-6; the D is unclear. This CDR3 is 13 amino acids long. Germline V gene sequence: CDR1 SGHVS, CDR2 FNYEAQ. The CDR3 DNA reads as TGTGCCGGCAGCTCCCCAAGTTTTGGGGAGCAGTACTTC. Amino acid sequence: CAGSSPSFGEQYF.

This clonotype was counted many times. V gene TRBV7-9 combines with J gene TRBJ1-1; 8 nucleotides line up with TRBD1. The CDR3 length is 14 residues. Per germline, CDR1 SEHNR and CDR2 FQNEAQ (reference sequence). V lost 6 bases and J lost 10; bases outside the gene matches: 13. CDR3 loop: CASRTPGGLGVAFF. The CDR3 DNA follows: TGTGCCAGCAGGACCCCAGGGGGCCTCGGAGTAGCTTTCTTT.

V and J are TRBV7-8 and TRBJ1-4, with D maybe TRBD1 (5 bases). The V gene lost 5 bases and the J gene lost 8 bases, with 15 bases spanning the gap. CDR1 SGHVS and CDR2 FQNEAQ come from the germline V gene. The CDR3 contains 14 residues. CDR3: CASSLDSLNEKLFF. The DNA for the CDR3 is TGTGCCAGCAGCCTAGACAGCCTTAACGAAAAACTGTTTTTT.

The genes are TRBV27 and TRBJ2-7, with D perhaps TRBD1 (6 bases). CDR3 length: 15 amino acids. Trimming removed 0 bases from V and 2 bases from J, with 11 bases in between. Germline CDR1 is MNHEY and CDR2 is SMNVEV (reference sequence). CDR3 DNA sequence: TGTGCCAGCAGTTTATCGACAGGAGAAGCCTACGAGCAGTACTTC. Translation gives CASSLSTGEAYEQYF.

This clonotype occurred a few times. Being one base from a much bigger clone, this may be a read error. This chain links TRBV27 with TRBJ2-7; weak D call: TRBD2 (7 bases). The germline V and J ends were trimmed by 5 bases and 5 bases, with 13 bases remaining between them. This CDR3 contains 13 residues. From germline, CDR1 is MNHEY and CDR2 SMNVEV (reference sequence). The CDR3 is CASSGWGGHEQYF. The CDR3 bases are TGTGCCAGCAGTGGCTGGGGGGGCCACGAGCAGTACTTC.

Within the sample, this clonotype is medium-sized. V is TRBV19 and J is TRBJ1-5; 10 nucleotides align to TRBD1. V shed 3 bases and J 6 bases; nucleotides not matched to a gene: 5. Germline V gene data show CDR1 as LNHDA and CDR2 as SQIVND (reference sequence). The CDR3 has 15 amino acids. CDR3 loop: CASSIRQGAAQPQHF. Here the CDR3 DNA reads TGTGCCAGTAGTATCCGACAGGGGGCCGCTCAGCCCCAGCATTTT.

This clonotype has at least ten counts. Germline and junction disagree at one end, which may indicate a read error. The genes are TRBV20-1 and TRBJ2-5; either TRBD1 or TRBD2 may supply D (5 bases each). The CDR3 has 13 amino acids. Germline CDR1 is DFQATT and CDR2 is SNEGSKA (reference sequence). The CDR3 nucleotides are TGCAGTGCTAGCCTCCGGGACCAACAGACCCAGTACTTC. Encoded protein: CSASLRDQQTQYF.

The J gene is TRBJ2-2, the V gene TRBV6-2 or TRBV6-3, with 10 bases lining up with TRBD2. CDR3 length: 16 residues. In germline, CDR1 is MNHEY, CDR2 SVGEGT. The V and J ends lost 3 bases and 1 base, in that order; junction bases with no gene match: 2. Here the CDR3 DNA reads TGTGCCAGCAGTTATTGGACTAGCGGGAACACCGGGGAGCTGTTTTTT. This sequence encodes CASSYWTSGNTGELFF.

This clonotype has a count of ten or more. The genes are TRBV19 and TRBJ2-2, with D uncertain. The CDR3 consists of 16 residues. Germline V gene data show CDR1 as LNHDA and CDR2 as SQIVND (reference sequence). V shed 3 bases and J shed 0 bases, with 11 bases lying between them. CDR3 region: CASSILPPPNTGELFF. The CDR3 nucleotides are TGTGCCAGTAGTATCCTTCCCCCGCCGAACACCGGGGAGCTGTTTTTT. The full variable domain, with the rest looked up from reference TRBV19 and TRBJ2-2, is DGGITQSPKYLFRKEGQNVTLSCEQNLNHDAMYWYRQDPGQGLRLIYYSQIVNDFQKGDIAEGYSVSREKKESFPLTVTSAQKNPTAFYLCASSILPPPNTGELFFGEGSRLTVL.

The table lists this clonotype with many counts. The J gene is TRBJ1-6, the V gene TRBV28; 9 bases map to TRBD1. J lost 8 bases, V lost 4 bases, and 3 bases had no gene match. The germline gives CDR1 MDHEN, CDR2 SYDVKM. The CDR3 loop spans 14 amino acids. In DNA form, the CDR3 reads TGTGCCAGCAGTTCGGGACAGGGATATTCACCCCTCCACTTT. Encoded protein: CASSSGQGYSPLHF.

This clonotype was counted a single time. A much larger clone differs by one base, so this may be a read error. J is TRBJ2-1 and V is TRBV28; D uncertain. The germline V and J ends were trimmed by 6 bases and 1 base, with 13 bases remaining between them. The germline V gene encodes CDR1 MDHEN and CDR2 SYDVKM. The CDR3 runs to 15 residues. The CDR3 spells CASRADGRSYNEQFF. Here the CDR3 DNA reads TGTGCCAGCAGGGCGGATGGAAGATCCTACAATGAGCAGTTCTTC.